This TCR beta chain was found in a study of long-term antiretroviral therapy in people with HIV. They ran version v3.0 of the immunoSEQ assay at survey level. TCRdb keeps only in-frame clones here, not all; method: immunoSEQ multiplex PCR. The table includes under 50,000 clones, roughly nine tenths detected once. CDR1 and CDR2 (germline): SGHRS, YFSETQ. The CDR3 loop spans 14 amino acids. Trimming at V came to 4 bases and at J to 4 bases, leaving 6 bases not matched to a gene. The specimen comprised unsorted PBMCs, sampled 1.2 years after starting antiretroviral therapy. This sequence originates from a woman aged 45-65 years with HIV. The chain joins TRBV5-1 to TRBJ1-2; 8 bases match TRBD1. CDR3 in amino acids: CASSPDRDPYGYTF. The CDR3 DNA follows: TGCGCCAGCAGCCCGGACAGGGACCCCTATGGCTACACCTTC.